The sequence of this T cell receptor beta chain was determined in a study of blood T cell repertoires in COVID-19. TCRdb's copy holds only in-frame clones and misses some; the assay was immunoSEQ multiplex PCR. The sample includes about 190,000 clones, less than 85% of them seen just once. Germline trimming cut 3 bases from V and 10 bases from J; bases unmatched to any gene: 2. The CDR3 is 13 residues long. The V gene's germline CDR1 is SGHVS and CDR2 FQNEAQ. Study members were between about 18 and 100 years old and lived in 24 US regions. The chain has TRBV7-8 and TRBJ1-6, with 8 bases aligning to TRBD1. Sequenced: PBMCs or T cells enriched from blood (not recorded which). This receptor was obtained from a woman aged 55 to 70 with acute COVID-19. CDR3 sequence (DNA): TGTGCCAGCAGCTTGGACAGGGTCTCACCCCTCCACTTT. Residues: CASSLDRVSPLHF.